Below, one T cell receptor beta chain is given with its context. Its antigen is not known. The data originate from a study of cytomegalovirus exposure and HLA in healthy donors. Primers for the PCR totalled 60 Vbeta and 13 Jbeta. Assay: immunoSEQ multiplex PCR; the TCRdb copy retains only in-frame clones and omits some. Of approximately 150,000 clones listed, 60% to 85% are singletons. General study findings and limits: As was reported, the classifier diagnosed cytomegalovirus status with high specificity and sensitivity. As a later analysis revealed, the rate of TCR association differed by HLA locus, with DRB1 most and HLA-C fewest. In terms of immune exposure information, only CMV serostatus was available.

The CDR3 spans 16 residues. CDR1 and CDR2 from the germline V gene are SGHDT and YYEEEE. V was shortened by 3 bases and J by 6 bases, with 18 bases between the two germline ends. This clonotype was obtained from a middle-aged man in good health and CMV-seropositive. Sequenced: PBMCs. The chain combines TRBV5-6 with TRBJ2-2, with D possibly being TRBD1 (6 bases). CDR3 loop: CASSYTGPIAAGELFF. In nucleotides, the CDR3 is TGTGCCAGCAGCTACACAGGGCCCATCGCTGCCGGGGAGCTGTTTTTT.